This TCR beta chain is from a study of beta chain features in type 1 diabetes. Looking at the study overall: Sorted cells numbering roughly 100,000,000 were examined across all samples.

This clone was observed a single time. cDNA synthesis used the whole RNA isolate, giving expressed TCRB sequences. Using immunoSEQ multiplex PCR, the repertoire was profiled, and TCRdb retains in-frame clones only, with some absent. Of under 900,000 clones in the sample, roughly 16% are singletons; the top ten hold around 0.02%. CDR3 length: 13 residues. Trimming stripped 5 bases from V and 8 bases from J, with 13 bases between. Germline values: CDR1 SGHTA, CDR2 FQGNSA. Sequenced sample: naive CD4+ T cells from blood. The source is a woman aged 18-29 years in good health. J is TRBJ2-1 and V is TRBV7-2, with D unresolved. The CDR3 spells CASSPSTKHEQFF. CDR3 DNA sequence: TGTGCCAGCAGCCCCAGTACTAAGCATGAGCAGTTCTTC.